This record covers a single T cell receptor (beta chain). There is no known antigen for this receptor. No much larger clone exists at a distance of one base, and base qualities are not known. TCRbeta CDR3 regions were amplified from genomic DNA by means of the immunoSEQ Assay, a bias-controlled multiplex PCR. As for how the authors treated the data: The number of nucleated cells in each sample was estimated from the amplification of reference gene primers within the assay. To quantify the absolute abundance of each unique TCRbeta CDR3 rearrangement, sequence reads were collapsed and filtered. For each sample, productive Simpson clonality was calculated by taking the square root of Simpson's diversity index across productive rearrangements. Drawn from immuneACCESS, this table holds only the in-frame rearrangements with V and J called that TCRdb kept. Clones are partly lost; checked studies trace under half to an unresolved V gene and leave the rest unexplained. D and trimming were read from the DNA, whereas the V and J calls and clone size are those reported in that table. The table for this sample lists roughly 200,000 clones; roughly 85% of them were counted only once. Roughly 21% of the sample comes from the top ten.

The sample is drawn from a study of blood T cell repertoires in COVID-19 (dated by TCRdb to 2018 to 2020). With respect to the entire study: Samples from collaborators originated in the United States, Italy and Spain and spanned both the acute and convalescent phases of COVID-19. The prospective study material was composed of cDNA or gDNA derived from T cells, B-cell-depleted T cells, or PBMCs. Sample metadata almost always included a de-identified subject ID, COVID-19 status, age in years and sex. Subjects who had been exposed to COVID-19, were actively infected with it, or had recovered from it provided the deeply sampled blood TCRbeta repertoires that made up the dataset. A freely available public database, intended as a resource for researchers studying the immune response to SARS-CoV-2, is where the repertoires were released. Where HLA class I and class II types were available, the types were taken from metadata supplied by the sample provider, not from assay-based typing. The samples were drawn from the first 160 participants of the ongoing ImmuneRACE study and from 1,200 or so subjects provided by 6 global collaborators. What the authors observed across the whole study: Clinical and demographic metadata were provided uncurated, with the amount varying by source and participant.

Collaborating institutions collected whole blood in K2EDTA tubes following their own protocols. For TCRbeta analysis, collaborators shipped samples in one of three forms: frozen whole blood, isolated PBMCs, or DNA extracted from either of those sample types. Trimming leaves V shorter by 4 bases and J shorter by 6 bases, with the junction holding 3 bases beyond the gene matches. Its CDR3 holds 13 amino acids, cysteine through phenylalanine. Only the CDR3 region is kept as DNA, spanning 39 bases read in frame from base 1. CDR1 is given as SGHDN and CDR2 as FVKESK, both from the germline V gene. Sequenced material: peripheral blood. The source is a man aged 60-69 years with active or convalescent COVID-19. In this chain, TRBV14 is recombined with TRBJ1-2, with 9 middle bases fitting TRBD1. DNA sequence: TGTGCCAGCAGCCGGTGGACAGGGGATGGCTACACCTTC. Protein translation: CASSRWTGDGYTF.